The 10 T cell receptor beta chains given below trace back to one sample, sequenced in a study of CD8 T cells in Susac syndrome (dated by TCRdb to about 2019). Libraries were built with the immunoSEQ multiplex PCR assay. RNA was extracted using the RNeasy kit, and roughly 0.5 to 1 microgram was reverse transcribed with random hexamers. TCRdb reanalyzed the raw reads on its own, using fastp at Q25 for trimming and MiXCR for clone calling, and kept in-frame beta chains. Identical CDR3 protein sequences are pooled into one entry, listed with their most common genes and DNA. The sample data list about 150,000 distinct CDR3 sequences, and approximately 96% of these were observed just once. The ten top clones hold about 0.17% of the sample. Input material: CD4+ T cells from PBMCs. These receptors all stem from a human donor with Susac syndrome.

The rearrangement links TRBV6-1 to TRBJ2-5, with D uncertain. Germline assignment: CDR1 MNHNS and CDR2 SASEGT. V was pared by 7 bases and J by 2 bases, with 8 bases between. There are 12 residues in the CDR3. The CDR3 bases are TGTGCCAGCAAAGGGATTCAAGAGACCCAGTACTTC. It codes for CASKGIQETQYF.

The chain has TRBV27 and TRBJ1-5; 7 nucleotides agree with TRBD1. J lost 5 bases, V lost 2 bases, and 6 bases had no gene match. This CDR3 region has 15 residues. Germline V gene lookup returns CDR1 MNHEY and CDR2 SMNVEV (reference sequence). The CDR3 loop is CASSLLRDRYQPQHF. CDR3 in DNA: TGTGCCAGCAGTTTACTCCGGGACAGATATCAGCCCCAGCATTTT.

The chain employs TRBV29-1 and TRBJ2-7; 7 bases match TRBD1. J lost 5 bases, V lost 7 bases, and 5 bases had no gene match. Per the germline V gene, CDR1 is SQVTM and CDR2 is ANQGSEA. There are 11 residues in the CDR3. CDR3 nucleotides: TGCAGCGCCGACAGGGCCAACGAGCAGTACTTC. Amino acids: CSADRANEQYF.

V usage is TRBV5-4 and J usage is TRBJ1-4; maybe TRBD1 (6 bases). Germline V gene data show CDR1 as SGHNT and CDR2 as YYREEE (reference sequence). This CDR3 is 15 amino acids long. Trimming pared 2 bases from V and 3 bases from J, leaving 11 bases between. This chain's CDR3 is CASSFRDKANEKLFF. DNA of the CDR3: TGTGCCAGCAGCTTCCGGGACAAGGCTAATGAAAAACTGTTTTTT.

This clonotype showed up just a few times. At one boundary the junction diverges from the germline segment, which might be a read error. The gene calls are TRBV5-1 and TRBJ1-1; D not resolved. Looked up from germline, CDR1 is SGHRS and CDR2 is YFSETQ. The length of the CDR3 is 11 residues. In DNA, the CDR3 is TGTGCCAGCAGCTTGGACACTGAAGCTTTCTTT. As protein: CASSLDTEAFF.

The chain has TRBV20-1 and TRBJ2-1; the match to TRBD1 covers 12 bases. Germline CDR1 and CDR2: DFQATT and SNEGSKA (reference sequence). The CDR3 consists of 14 residues. J was trimmed by 7 bases and V by 6 bases; bases with no gene match: 7. CDR3 sequence (DNA): TGCAGTGCGGTCCCGGGACAGGGGGCGAATGAGCAGTTCTTC. It is translated as CSAVPGQGANEQFF.

This chain links TRBV2 with TRBJ2-1; maybe TRBD1 (6 bases). The CDR3 is made up of 14 amino acids. Trimming removed 6 bases at V and 7 bases at J, with 16 bases between. Germline V lookup: CDR1 SNHLY, CDR2 FYNNEI. The CDR3 reads CASRRDPRGNEQFF. CDR3 nucleotide sequence: TGTGCCAGCAGACGGGACCCGAGGGGGAATGAGCAGTTCTTC.

This chain uses TRBV6-6 with TRBJ2-2, with no clear D. From germline, CDR1 is MNHNY and CDR2 SVGAGI (reference sequence). The CDR3 runs 13 residues. Trimming removed 5 bases at V and 4 bases at J, with 8 bases between. This chain's CDR3 is CASSADRTGELFF. DNA of the CDR3: TGTGCCAGCAGTGCCGACCGCACCGGGGAGCTGTTTTTT.

The chain combines TRBV2 with TRBJ1-2; D uncertain. Trimming shortened V by 6 bases and J by 5 bases, and 7 bases separated the two germline ends. The CDR3 sequence is 11 residues long. Germline V gene sequence: CDR1 SNHLY, CDR2 FYNNEI. The CDR3 loop reads CASSSTYGYTF. CDR3 nucleotide sequence: TGTGCCAGCAGCTCAACTTATGGCTACACCTTC.

The genes are TRBV20-1 and TRBJ1-1, with TRBD1 as a possible D gene (5 bases). The V and J ends lost 6 bases and 5 bases respectively, with 19 bases between them. The CDR3 consists of 14 residues. Germline CDR1 and CDR2: DFQATT and SNEGSKA (reference sequence). CDR3 region: CSAGKGKRVTEAFF. DNA of the CDR3: TGCAGTGCCGGCAAGGGGAAGAGGGTAACTGAAGCTTTCTTT.